This T cell receptor (beta chain) was found in a study of T cell repertoires in cytomegalovirus infection. This clonotype was detected a few times. The antigen remains unidentified. One entry per CDR3 protein, called by TCRdb with MiXCR from the reads. The table lists around 130,000 distinct CDR3 sequences, more than 20% of them singletons. This CDR3 is built from 13 residues. Germline V lookup: CDR1 MNHNS, CDR2 SASEGT. Trimming left V 2 bases short and J 1 base short, with 5 bases between. Sequenced sample: PBMCs, sequenced either directly or after in vitro stimulation (not recorded which). This chain connects TRBV6-1 to TRBJ1-1; no definite D call. This TCR was sampled from a human donor in good health (CMV status not recorded). Some clones in this sample may be carry-over from other donors' samples. Written as DNA, the CDR3 is TGTGCCAGCAGTGAAAAACCGAACACTGAAGCTTTCTTT. It yields the protein CASSEKPNTEAFF.